The rows below give T cell receptor beta chains drawn from one sample of a study of T-cell memory formation after mild COVID-19. MiXCR was run by TCRdb on the 5' RACE reads, yielding one entry per CDR3 protein. The table includes about 150,000 distinct CDR3 sequences, around 21% detected once. The sample taken for sequencing was PBMCs or a T cell subset sorted from them (not recorded which). These TCRs come from an adult woman who had mild COVID-19 (a few samples of this study predate the infection). Cell type and time point are not known. Both conserved end residues are part of each CDR3. A D gene is named only where the DNA matches it firmly. Rows may omit the clone size; those that give it use once, few, many or a size class.

v_call,d_call,j_call,clone_size,cdr3_nt,cdr3_aa
TRBV7-2,TRBD1,TRBJ1-2,-,TGTGCCAGCAGCCCCATGGGACAGGAAAGCTACACCTTC,CASSPMGQESYTF
TRBV12-3/TRBV12-4,-,TRBJ2-2,once,TGTGCCAGCAGTGTCGGCGGGGCCTACACCGGGGAGCTGTTTTTT,CASSVGGAYTGELFF
TRBV29-1,-,TRBJ2-2,-,TGCAGCGTTGAAGATCGGGAGACAGGACGGTCTGAGCTGTTTTTT,CSVEDRETGRSELFF
TRBV6-2/TRBV6-3,-,TRBJ1-5,-,TGTGCCAGCAGCGGGTCACGGACGAGCAATCAGCCCCAGCATTTT,CASSGSRTSNQPQHF
TRBV24-1,TRBD1,TRBJ2-1,few,TGTGCCACCAGTGCCCAGGGACAGGGAATCTCCTACAATGAGCAGTTCTTC,CATSAQGQGISYNEQFF
TRBV11-2,-,TRBJ1-1,-,TGTGCCAGCAATCAGGGCACGGCTGAAGCTTTCTTT,CASNQGTAEAFF
TRBV13,TRBD2,TRBJ2-1,few,TGTGCCAGCAGCTTTCTTACTAGCGGGGGGGATAACAATGAGCAGTTCTTC,CASSFLTSGGDNNEQFF
TRBV30,-,TRBJ2-1,few,TGTGCCTGGGTAGCCTACAATGAGCAGTTCTTC,CAWVAYNEQFF
TRBV5-5,TRBD1,TRBJ2-7,-,TGTGCCAGCAGCTTGGTAGGCAGGGGGCTGGTCGAGCAGTACTTC,CASSLVGRGLVEQYF
TRBV12-3/TRBV12-4,-,TRBJ1-4,-,TGTGCCAGCAGAATCGGACAACAAGGGCTAATTAATGAAAAACTGTTTTTT,CASRIGQQGLINEKLFF
TRBV24-1,-,TRBJ2-7,few,TGTGCCACCAGTGATCACTACGAGCAGTACTTC,CATSDHYEQYF
TRBV5-8,-,TRBJ1-4,-,TGTGCCAGCAGCTCAGACACCCTCGGGGTGGGTGAAAAACTGTTTTTT,CASSSDTLGVGEKLFF
TRBV7-2,TRBD1,TRBJ1-2,many,TGTGCCAGCAGACGAAGGGGAGGGGGCGACTATGGCTACACCTTC,CASRRRGGGDYGYTF
TRBV29-1,TRBD2,TRBJ2-3,-,TGCAGCGTCGGGGGGTTATCCACAGATACGCAGTATTTT,CSVGGLSTDTQYF
TRBV12-3/TRBV12-4,-,TRBJ1-1,-,TGTGCCAACCTCCGGGGGGGAGCGGACACTGAAGCTTTCTTT,CANLRGGADTEAFF
TRBV12-3/TRBV12-4,-,TRBJ2-1,few,TGTGCCAGCAGTTTGGTGCTTGTGTCGGGGGCCTACAATGAGCAGTTCTTC,CASSLVLVSGAYNEQFF
TRBV6-1,TRBD1,TRBJ1-5,-,TGTGCCAGCAGTCCCCAGGGGGCTGTGGGTCAGCCCCAGCATTTT,CASSPQGAVGQPQHF
TRBV5-1,-,TRBJ1-1,few,TGCGCCAGCAGCTTTGGGCGATCGAACACTGAAGCTTTCTTT,CASSFGRSNTEAFF
TRBV3-1,-,TRBJ2-3,-,TGTGCCAGCAGCCAAGATAGGTCCGATACGCAGTATTTT,CASSQDRSDTQYF
TRBV20-1,-,TRBJ2-1,few,TGCAGTGCTAGGAGTGGAGGGGAGTCCCCACGAAATGAGCAGTTCTTC,CSARSGGESPRNEQFF
TRBV20-1,TRBD1,TRBJ1-5,few,TGCAGTGCTGGAGCCGGACAGGGGCGTCGTCAGCCCCAGCATTTT,CSAGAGQGRRQPQHF
TRBV5-5,-,TRBJ2-3,once,TGTGCCAGCAGCTGGGATATCACAGATACGCAGTATTTT,CASSWDITDTQYF
TRBV18,-,TRBJ2-1,-,TGTGCCAGCTCACAACAGATCGAGCAGTTCTTC,CASSQQIEQFF
TRBV15,-,TRBJ2-5,-,TGTGCCACCAGCAGAGGGGACTCCAAAGAGACCCAGTACTTC,CATSRGDSKETQYF
TRBV20-1,-,TRBJ2-7,many,TGCAGTGCCGTTAGGGGCGCCTACGAGCAGTACTTC,CSAVRGAYEQYF
TRBV3-1,-,TRBJ1-4,few,TGTGCCAGCAGGCCGGGACCTAATGAAAAACTGTTTTTT,CASRPGPNEKLFF
TRBV11-1,-,TRBJ2-5,-,TGTGCCAGCAGCAGATTAGGGGGTGGGCAAGAGACCCAGTACTTC,CASSRLGGGQETQYF
TRBV9,TRBD2,TRBJ2-7,-,TGTGCCAGCAGCGAGCTGGGAGGGAGTGTCGACGAGCAGTACTTC,CASSELGGSVDEQYF
TRBV19,-,TRBJ1-5,once,TGTGCCAGTAGTATATTGTTAGAGCCCCAGCATTTT,CASSILLEPQHF
TRBV27,-,TRBJ2-7,few,TGTGCCAGCAGTTTAAGGGGGACCTACGAGCAGTACTTC,CASSLRGTYEQYF
TRBV5-1,TRBD2,TRBJ2-7,many,TGCGCCAGCAGGACTCTAGCGGGAGGGTTCCACGAGCAGTACTTC,CASRTLAGGFHEQYF
TRBV6-2/TRBV6-3,-,TRBJ1-2,-,TGTGCCAGCAGTTATCCTGCTAACTATGGCTACACCTTC,CASSYPANYGYTF
TRBV24-1,-,TRBJ1-3,-,TGTGCCACCAGTGAGAATGGGGCGTCTGGAAACACCATATATTTT,CATSENGASGNTIYF
TRBV7-2,-,TRBJ2-1,-,TGTGCCAGCAGCTTACACCCCGCGCCCTACAATGAGCAGTTCTTC,CASSLHPAPYNEQFF
TRBV6-1,-,TRBJ2-4,-,TGTGCCAGCAGTGATGCCCAGACCACAAACATTCAGTACTTC,CASSDAQTTNIQYF
TRBV6-1,-,TRBJ2-1,few,TGTGCCAGCAGTGAAGGTTGGCGACACAATGAGCAGTTCTTC,CASSEGWRHNEQFF
TRBV3-1,-,TRBJ2-5,-,TGTGCCAGCAGCCTCCCGGGGCAGGGGCAAGAGACCCAGTACTTC,CASSLPGQGQETQYF
TRBV2,-,TRBJ2-3,-,TGTGCCAGCAGTTCCAGGGAGCCCACAGATACGCAGTATTTT,CASSSREPTDTQYF
TRBV19,-,TRBJ2-5,-,TGTGCCAGTAGTATTCGGACAAGGAACCAAGAGACCCAGTACTTC,CASSIRTRNQETQYF
TRBV6-2/TRBV6-3,-,TRBJ1-1,-,TGTGCCAGCACCGGGGGGCTAGTGAACACTGAAGCTTTCTTT,CASTGGLVNTEAFF